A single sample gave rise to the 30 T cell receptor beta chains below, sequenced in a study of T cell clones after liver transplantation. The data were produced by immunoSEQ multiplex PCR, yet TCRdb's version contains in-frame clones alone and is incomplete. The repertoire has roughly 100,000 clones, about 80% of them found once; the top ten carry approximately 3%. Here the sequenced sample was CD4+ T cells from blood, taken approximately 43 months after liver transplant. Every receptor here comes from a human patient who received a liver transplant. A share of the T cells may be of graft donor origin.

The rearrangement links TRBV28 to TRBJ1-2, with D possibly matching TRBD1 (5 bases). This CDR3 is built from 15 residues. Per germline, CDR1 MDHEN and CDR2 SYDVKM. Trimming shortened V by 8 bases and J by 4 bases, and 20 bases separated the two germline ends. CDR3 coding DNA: TGTGCCAGCCTAGTCCGGGGAAAGGGGCCCTATGGCTACACCTTC. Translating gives CASLVRGKGPYGYTF.

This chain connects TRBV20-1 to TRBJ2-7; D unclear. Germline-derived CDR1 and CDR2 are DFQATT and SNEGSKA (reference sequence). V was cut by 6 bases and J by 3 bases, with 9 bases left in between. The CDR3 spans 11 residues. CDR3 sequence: CSASTGYEQYF. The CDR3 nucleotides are TGCAGTGCCTCGACTGGCTACGAGCAGTACTTC.

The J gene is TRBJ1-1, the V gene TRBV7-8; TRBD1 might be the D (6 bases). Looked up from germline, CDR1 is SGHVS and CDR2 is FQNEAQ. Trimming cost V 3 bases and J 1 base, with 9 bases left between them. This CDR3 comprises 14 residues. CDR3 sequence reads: CASSFRGGNTEAFF. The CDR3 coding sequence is TGTGCCAGCAGCTTTAGGGGGGGGAACACTGAAGCTTTCTTT.

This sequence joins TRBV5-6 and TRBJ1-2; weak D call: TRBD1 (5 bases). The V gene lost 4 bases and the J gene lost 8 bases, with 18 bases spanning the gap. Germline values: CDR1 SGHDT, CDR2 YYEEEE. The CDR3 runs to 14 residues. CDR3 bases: TGTGCCAGCAGCCCTACCCGGGGCCTTCGGGGCTACACCTTC. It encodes CASSPTRGLRGYTF.

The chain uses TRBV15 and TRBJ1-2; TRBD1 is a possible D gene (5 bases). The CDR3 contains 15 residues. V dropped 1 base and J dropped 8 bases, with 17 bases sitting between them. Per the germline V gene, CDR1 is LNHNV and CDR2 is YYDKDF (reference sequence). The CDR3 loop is CATSRGGREKGGYTF. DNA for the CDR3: TGTGCCACCAGCAGAGGAGGCAGGGAGAAGGGCGGCTACACCTTC.

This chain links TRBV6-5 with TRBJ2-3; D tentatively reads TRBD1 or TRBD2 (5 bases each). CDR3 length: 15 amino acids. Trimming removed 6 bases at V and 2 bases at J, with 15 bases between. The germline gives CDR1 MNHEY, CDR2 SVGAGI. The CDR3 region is CASRMGRTPTDTQYF. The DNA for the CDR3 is TGTGCCAGCAGAATGGGGCGGACTCCCACAGATACGCAGTATTTT.

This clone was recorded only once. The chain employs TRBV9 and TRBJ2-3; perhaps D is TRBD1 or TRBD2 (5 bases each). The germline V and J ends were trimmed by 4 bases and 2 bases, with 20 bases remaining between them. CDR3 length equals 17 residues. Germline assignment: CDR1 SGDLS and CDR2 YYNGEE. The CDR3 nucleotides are TGTGCCAGCAGCTCTCCCGGGGCCGTGAGGGACACAGATACGCAGTATTTT. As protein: CASSSPGAVRDTDTQYF.

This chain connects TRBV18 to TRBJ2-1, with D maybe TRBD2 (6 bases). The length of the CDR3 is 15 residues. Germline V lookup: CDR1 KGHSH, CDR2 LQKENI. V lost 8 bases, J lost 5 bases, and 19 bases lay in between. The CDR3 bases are TGTGCCAGCCCCGGGGGAGGAAGAAAAGACAATGAGCAGTTCTTC. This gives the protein CASPGGGRKDNEQFF.

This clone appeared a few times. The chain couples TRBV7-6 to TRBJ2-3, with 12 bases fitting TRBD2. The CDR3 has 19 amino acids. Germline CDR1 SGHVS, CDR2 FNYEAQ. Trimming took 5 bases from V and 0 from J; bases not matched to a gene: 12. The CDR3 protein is CASSPVRLAGGSSTDTQYF. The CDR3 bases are TGTGCCAGCAGCCCAGTGCGGCTAGCGGGGGGGTCTAGCACAGATACGCAGTATTTT.

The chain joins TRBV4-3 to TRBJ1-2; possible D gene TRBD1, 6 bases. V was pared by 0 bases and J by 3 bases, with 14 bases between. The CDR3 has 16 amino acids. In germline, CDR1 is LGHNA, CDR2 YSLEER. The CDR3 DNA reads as TGCGCCAGCAGCCAAGAGAGTTCGGGGGCGGACTATGGCTACACCTTC. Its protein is CASSQESSGADYGYTF.

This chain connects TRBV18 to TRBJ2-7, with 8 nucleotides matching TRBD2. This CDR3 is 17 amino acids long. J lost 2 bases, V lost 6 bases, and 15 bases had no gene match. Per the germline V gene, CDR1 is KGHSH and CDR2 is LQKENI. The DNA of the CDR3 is TGTGCCAGCTCCTCCGACAGCGGGGGTTCCATACCCTACGAGCAGTACTTC. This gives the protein CASSSDSGGSIPYEQYF. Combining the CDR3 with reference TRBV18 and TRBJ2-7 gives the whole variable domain NAGVMQNPRHLVRRRGQEARLRCSPMKGHSHVYWYRQLPEEGLKFMVYLQKENIIDESGMPKERFSAEFPKEGPSILRIQQVVRGDSAAYFCASSSDSGGSIPYEQYFGPGTRLTVT.

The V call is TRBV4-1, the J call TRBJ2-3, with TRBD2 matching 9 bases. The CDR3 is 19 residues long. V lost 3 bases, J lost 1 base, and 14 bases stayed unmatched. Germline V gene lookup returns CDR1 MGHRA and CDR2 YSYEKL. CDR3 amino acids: CASSHPGGGRGRGTDTQYF. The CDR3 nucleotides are TGCGCCAGCAGCCACCCCGGGGGCGGGAGGGGGCGCGGCACAGATACGCAGTATTTT.

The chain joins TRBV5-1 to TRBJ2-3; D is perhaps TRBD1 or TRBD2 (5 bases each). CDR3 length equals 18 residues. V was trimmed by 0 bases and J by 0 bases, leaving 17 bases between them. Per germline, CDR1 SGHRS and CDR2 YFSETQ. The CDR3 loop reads CASSLAHGAIFSTDTQYF. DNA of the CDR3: TGCGCCAGCAGCTTGGCCCACGGGGCTATCTTTAGCACAGATACGCAGTATTTT.

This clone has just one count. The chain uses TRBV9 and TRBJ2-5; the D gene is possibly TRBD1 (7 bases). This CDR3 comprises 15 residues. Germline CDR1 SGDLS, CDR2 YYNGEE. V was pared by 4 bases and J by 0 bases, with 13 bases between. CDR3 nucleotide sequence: TGTGCCAGCAGCCCCCAGGGGGGTGACCAAGAGACCCAGTACTTC. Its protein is CASSPQGGDQETQYF.

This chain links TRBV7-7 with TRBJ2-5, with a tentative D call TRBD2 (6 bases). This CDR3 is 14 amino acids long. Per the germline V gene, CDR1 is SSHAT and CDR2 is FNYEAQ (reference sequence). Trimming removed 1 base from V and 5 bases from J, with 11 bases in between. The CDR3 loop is CASSLGGAGETQYF. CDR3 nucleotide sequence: TGTGCCAGCAGCTTAGGCGGGGCCGGGGAGACCCAGTACTTC.

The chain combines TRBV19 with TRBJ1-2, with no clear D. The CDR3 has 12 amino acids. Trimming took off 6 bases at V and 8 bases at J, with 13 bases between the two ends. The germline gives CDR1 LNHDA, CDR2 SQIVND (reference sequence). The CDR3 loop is CASSPPGYGYTF. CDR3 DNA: TGTGCCAGTAGCCCCCCAGGATACGGCTACACCTTC.

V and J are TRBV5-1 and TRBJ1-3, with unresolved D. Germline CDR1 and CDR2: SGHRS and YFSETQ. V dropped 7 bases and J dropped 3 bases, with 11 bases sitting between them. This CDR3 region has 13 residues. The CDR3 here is CASRGGYGNTIYF. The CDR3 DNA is TGCGCCAGCCGGGGAGGTTATGGAAACACCATATATTTT.

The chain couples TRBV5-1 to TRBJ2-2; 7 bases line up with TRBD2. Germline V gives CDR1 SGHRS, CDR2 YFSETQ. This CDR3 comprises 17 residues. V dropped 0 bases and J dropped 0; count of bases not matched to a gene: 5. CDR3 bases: TGCGCCAGCAGCTTGGGGGCGGGAGCGGCGAACACCGGGGAGCTGTTTTTT. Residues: CASSLGAGAANTGELFF.

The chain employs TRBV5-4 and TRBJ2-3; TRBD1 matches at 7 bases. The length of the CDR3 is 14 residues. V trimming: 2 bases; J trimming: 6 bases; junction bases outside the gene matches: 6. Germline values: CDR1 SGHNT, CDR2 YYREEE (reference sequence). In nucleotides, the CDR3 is TGTGCCAGCAGCTTATTACAGGGGCGCGATACGCAGTATTTT. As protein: CASSLLQGRDTQYF.

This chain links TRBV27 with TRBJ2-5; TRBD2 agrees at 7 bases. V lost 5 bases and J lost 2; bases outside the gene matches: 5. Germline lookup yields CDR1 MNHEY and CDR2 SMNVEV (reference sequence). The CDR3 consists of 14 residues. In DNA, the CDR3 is TGTGCCAGCAGTCCCCAGGGAGGGCAAGAGACCCAGTACTTC. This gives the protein CASSPQGGQETQYF.

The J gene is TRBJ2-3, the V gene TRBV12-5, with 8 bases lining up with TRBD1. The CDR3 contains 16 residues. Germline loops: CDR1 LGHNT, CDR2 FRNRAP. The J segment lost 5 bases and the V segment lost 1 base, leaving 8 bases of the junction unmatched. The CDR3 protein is CASGLGNRGVGDTQYF. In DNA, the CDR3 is TGTGCTAGTGGTTTGGGAAACAGGGGGGTCGGAGATACGCAGTATTTT. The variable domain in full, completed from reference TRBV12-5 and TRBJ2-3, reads DARVTQTPRHKVTEMGQEVTMRCQPILGHNTVFWYRQTMMQGLELLAYFRNRAPLDDSGMPKDRFSAEMPDATLATLKIQPSEPRDSAVYFCASGLGNRGVGDTQYFGPGTRLTVL.

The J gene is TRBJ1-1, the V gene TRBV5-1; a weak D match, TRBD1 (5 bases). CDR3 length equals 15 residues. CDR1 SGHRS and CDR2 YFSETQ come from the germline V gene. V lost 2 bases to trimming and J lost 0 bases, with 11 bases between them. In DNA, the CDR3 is TGCGCCAGCAGCTTTTGGGGGAGCATGAACACTGAAGCTTTCTTT. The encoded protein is CASSFWGSMNTEAFF.

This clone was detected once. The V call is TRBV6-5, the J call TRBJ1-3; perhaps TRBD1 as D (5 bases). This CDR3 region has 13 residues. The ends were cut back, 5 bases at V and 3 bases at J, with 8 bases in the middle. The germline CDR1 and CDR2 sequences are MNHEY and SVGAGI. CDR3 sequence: CASSPGIGNTIYF. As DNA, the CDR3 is TGTGCCAGCAGTCCAGGGATTGGAAACACCATATATTTT.

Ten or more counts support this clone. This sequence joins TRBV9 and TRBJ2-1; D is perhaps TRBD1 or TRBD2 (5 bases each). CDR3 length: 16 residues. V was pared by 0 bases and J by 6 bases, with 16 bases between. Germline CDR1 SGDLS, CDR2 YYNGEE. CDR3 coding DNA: TGTGCCAGCAGCGTAGATTTGAGGGGAAAGGGCAATGAGCAGTTCTTC. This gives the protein CASSVDLRGKGNEQFF.

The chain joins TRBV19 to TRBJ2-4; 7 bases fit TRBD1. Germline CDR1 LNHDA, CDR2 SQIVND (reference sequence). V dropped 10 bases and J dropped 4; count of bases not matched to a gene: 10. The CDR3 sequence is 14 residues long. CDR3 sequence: CATTDRDRKNIQYF. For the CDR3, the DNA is TGTGCCACTACGGACCGGGACAGAAAAAACATTCAGTACTTC.

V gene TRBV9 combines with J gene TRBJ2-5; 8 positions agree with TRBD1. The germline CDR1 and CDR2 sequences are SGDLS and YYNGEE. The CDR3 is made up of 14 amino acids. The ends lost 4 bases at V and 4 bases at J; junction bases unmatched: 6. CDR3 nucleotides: TGTGCCAGCAGCCCGACCACAGGGGGAGAGACCCAGTACTTC. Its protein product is CASSPTTGGETQYF. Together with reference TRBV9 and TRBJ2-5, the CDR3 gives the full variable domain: DSGVTQTPKHLITATGQRVTLRCSPRSGDLSVYWYQQSLDQGLQFLIQYYNGEERAKGNILERFSAQQFPDLHSELNLSSLELGDSALYFCASSPTTGGETQYFGPGTRLLVL.

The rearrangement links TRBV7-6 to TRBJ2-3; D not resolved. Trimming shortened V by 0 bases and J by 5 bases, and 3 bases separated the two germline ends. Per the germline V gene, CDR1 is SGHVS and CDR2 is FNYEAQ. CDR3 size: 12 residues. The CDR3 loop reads CASSLAVDTQYF. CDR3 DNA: TGTGCCAGCAGCTTAGCAGTAGATACGCAGTATTTT.

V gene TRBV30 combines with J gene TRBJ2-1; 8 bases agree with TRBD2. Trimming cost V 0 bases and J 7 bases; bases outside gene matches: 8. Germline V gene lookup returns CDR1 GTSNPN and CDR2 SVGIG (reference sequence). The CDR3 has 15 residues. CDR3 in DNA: TGTGCCTGGAGTGTACCAAGCGGGAGTTATAATGAGCAGTTCTTC. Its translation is CAWSVPSGSYNEQFF.

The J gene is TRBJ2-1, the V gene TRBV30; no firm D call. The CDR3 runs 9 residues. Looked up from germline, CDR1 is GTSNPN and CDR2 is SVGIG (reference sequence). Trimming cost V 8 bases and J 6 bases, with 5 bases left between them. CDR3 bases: TGTGCCGGCGGCAATGAGCAGTTCTTC. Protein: CAGGNEQFF.

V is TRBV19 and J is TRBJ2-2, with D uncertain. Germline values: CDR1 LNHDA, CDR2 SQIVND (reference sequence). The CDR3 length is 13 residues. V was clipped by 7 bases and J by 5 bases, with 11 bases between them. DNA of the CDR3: TGTGCCAGTACGGGCCAGAGGACCGGGGAGCTGTTTTTT. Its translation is CASTGQRTGELFF.